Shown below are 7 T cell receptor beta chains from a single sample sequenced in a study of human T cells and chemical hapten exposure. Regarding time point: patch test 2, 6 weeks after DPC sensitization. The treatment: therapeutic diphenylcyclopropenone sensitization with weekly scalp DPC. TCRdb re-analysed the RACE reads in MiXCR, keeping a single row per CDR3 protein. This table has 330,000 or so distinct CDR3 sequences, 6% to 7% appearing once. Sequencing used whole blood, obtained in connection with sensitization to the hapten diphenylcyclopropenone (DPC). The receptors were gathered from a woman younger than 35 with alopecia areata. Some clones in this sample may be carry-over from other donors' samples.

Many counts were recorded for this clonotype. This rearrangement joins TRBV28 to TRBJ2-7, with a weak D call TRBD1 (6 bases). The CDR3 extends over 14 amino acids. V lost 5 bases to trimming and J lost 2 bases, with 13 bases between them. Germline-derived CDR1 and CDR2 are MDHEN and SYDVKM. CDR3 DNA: TGTGCCAGCAGTCCGACAGGATCTGCCTACGAGCAGTACTTC. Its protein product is CASSPTGSAYEQYF.

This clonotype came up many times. The CDR3 sequence: CSGRNGGSNQPQHF. CDR3 sequence (DNA): TGCAGCGGACGCAATGGAGGGAGCAATCAGCCCCAGCATTTT. The V and J genes are TRBV29-1 and TRBJ1-5; D uncertain. V lost 7 bases, J lost 1 base, and 14 bases lay in between. This CDR3 contains 14 residues. Germline V lookup: CDR1 SQVTM, CDR2 ANQGSEA.

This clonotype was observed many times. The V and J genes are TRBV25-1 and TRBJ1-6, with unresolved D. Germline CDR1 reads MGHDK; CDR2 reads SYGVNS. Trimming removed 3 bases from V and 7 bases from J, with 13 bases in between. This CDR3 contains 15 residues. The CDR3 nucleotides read TGTGCCAGCAGTGATAATGAGGGAGGGAATTCACCCCTCCACTTT. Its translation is CASSDNEGGNSPLHF.

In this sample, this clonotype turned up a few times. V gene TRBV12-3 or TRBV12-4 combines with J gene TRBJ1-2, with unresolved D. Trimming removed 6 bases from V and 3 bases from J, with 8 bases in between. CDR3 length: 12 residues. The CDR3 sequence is CASRKTDYGYTF. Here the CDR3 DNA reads TGTGCCAGCAGGAAGACGGACTATGGCTACACCTTC.

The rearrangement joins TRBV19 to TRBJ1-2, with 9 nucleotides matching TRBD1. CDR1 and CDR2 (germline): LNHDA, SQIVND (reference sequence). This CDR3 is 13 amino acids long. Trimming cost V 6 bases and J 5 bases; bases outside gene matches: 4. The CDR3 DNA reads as TGTGCCAGTAGGACCGACAGGGGGTATGGCTACACCTTC. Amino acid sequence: CASRTDRGYGYTF.

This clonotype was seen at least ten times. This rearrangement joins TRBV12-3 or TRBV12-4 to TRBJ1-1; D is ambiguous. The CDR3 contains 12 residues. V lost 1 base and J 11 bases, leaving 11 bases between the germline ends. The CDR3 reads CASSLVARKAFF. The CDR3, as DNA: TGTGCCAGCAGTTTAGTGGCGCGTAAGGCTTTCTTT.

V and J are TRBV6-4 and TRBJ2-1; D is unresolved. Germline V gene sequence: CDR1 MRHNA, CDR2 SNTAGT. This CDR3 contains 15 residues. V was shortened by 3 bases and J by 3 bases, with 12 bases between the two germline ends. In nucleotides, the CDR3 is TGTGCCAGCAGTGAAGACCCCTCGAACTACAATGAGCAGTTCTTC. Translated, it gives CASSEDPSNYNEQFF.